These T cell receptor beta chains were read from a single sample in a study of long-term antiretroviral therapy in people with HIV. Sequencing was performed with immunoSEQ multiplex PCR; in TCRdb, only in-frame clones are kept and a portion is missing. The sample comprises tens of thousands of clones, 85% of which are singletons, and 4.4% rests with the top ten. The sample here was unsorted PBMCs, taken approximately 3.5 years after starting antiretroviral therapy. The receptors were sampled from a man younger than 35 with HIV. Each CDR3 is given with its conserved first and last residue. Expanded clones are given a class, and other clones once, few, many or no size at all.

J gene | clone size | CDR3 length | V gene | CDR3 protein
TRBJ1-1 | NA | 15 | TRBV28 | CASSLSRAGDTEAFF
TRBJ1-2 | NA | 14 | TRBV27 | CASSPNSGNYGYTF
TRBJ2-3 | NA | 16 | TRBV5-6 | CASSLVGSGPWDTQYF
TRBJ2-7 | NA | 13 | TRBV7-9 | CASSQGPTYEQYF
TRBJ2-1 | NA | 17 | TRBV13 | CASSFRSSGGKYNEQFF
TRBJ1-2 | NA | 14 | TRBV5-8 | CASSLRSTNYGYTF
TRBJ1-2 | NA | 17 | TRBV11-2 | CASSLDPPTGTIVGYTF
TRBJ2-2 | NA | 17 | TRBV27 | CASSLNGLALNTGELFF
TRBJ2-7 | NA | 16 | TRBV7-8 | CASSLDIGGTAYEQYF
TRBJ1-6 | NA | 21 | TRBV4-1 | CASSQDSVLLETRPYNSPLHF
TRBJ2-3 | NA | 17 | TRBV15 | CATSRDLAGGRTDTQYF
TRBJ2-1 | NA | 15 | TRBV28 | CASSFARGAGDEQFF
TRBJ2-5 | NA | 14 | TRBV2 | CASSVLGARETQYF
TRBJ2-3 | NA | 17 | TRBV18 | CASSPLKRDEGTDTQYF
TRBJ1-1 | NA | 12 | TRBV27 | CANRDMNTEAFF
TRBJ1-5 | NA | 14 | TRBV27 | CASSFSDRWQPQHF
TRBJ1-2 | once | 14 | TRBV4-1 | CASSQVGTGEDYTF
TRBJ1-3 | NA | 15 | TRBV6-1 | CASSVGDLTGNTIYF
TRBJ1-4 | once | 14 | TRBV29-1 | CSVEERGTNEKLFF
TRBJ2-1 | once | 16 | TRBV18 | CASSPTPRQGGNEQFF
TRBJ2-7 | NA | 13 | TRBV6-1 | CASRSAGGGEQYF
TRBJ1-1 | few | 15 | TRBV7-9 | CASSLSDRSNTEAFF
TRBJ1-2 | NA | 14 | TRBV18 | CASSPDRAGYGYTF
TRBJ1-4 | NA | 14 | TRBV27 | CASRRPYLNEKLFF
TRBJ2-1 | NA | 14 | TRBV21-1 | CASSKVSAYNEQFF
TRBJ2-7 | NA | 17 | TRBV27 | CASSLTPPEERAYEQYF
TRBJ1-2 | NA | 22 | TRBV12-5 | CASGLVHPRPSDRPRVNYGYTF
TRBJ1-2 | NA | 14 | TRBV4-1 | CASNQRGDNYGYTF
TRBJ1-1 | NA | 10 | TRBV12-5 | CASGRGEAFF
TRBJ2-1 | NA | 12 | TRBV28 | CATGGNINEQFF
TRBJ1-5 | few | 14 | TRBV27 | CASSPRDSNQPQHF
TRBJ1-1 | NA | 17 | TRBV10-3 | CAISPRPTGGVNTEAFF
TRBJ2-5 | once | 17 | TRBV13 | CASSLEMGQGLQETQYF
TRBJ1-1 | NA | 17 | TRBV5-1 | CASSRGQGGDLNTEAFF
TRBJ1-5 | few | 13 | TRBV21-1 | CASGDGVNQPQHF
TRBJ2-6 | once | 19 | TRBV2 | CASSVDHRQDRSGANVLTF
TRBJ2-5 | once | 14 | TRBV18 | CASSPRAGQETQYF
TRBJ2-7 | NA | 15 | TRBV6-1 | CASSAIHSSSYEQYF
TRBJ2-5 | once | 16 | TRBV5-1 | CASSFDKGRLQETQYF
TRBJ1-2 | NA | 14 | TRBV5-1 | CASSTNDRRLGYTF
TRBJ1-6 | few | 12 | TRBV10-2 | CASSGTKEPLHF
TRBJ2-3 | once | 13 | TRBV18 | CASSAGRTDTQYF
TRBJ2-7 | few | 14 | TRBV10-1 | CASSEYREAYEQYF
TRBJ2-5 | NA | 13 | TRBV2 | CASRRTEQETQYF
TRBJ2-7 | once | 14 | TRBV5-4 | CASSPGRTEYEQYF
TRBJ2-2 | few | 14 | TRBV7-2 | CASSWDRNTGELFF
TRBJ1-1 | few | 15 | TRBV27 | CASSGGGAMNTEAFF
TRBJ2-7 | once | 16 | TRBV7-8 | CASSWGPGTGAYEQYF
TRBJ2-1 | NA | 15 | TRBV7-9 | CASRESRGGPGEQFF
TRBJ1-3 | NA | 17 | TRBV13 | CASSLGQIWGSGNTIYF
TRBJ2-1 | NA | 16 | TRBV7-8 | CASSLIDRGGHNEQFF
TRBJ1-5 | few | 15 | TRBV4-1 | CASSPQGSSGQPQHF
TRBJ1-1 | NA | 17 | TRBV19 | CASSNRRSDSFDTEAFF
TRBJ1-5 | NA | 15 | TRBV6-5 | CASSINRGINQPQHF